Below are 32 T cell receptor beta chains sequenced from a single sample in a study of T cell responses to AZD1222 COVID-19 vaccine. Only in-frame clones appear in the TCRdb table, and some are missing; sequencing was by immunoSEQ multiplex PCR. The sample holds tens of thousands of clones, around three quarters seen once. The sample was peripheral blood, taken 28 days after the second AZD1222 dose. The receptors originated from an adult who received the AZD1222 COVID-19 vaccine.

The chain couples TRBV6-5 to TRBJ1-2, with D possibly TRBD1 on 5 matching bases. Germline CDR1 MNHEY, CDR2 SVGAGI. The V gene lost 6 bases and the J gene lost 5 bases, with 16 bases spanning the gap. This CDR3 has 14 residues. The CDR3 protein is CASSARQSLYGYTF. CDR3 nucleotides: TGTGCCAGCAGCGCAAGACAGTCCTTATATGGCTACACCTTC.

This chain links TRBV10-2 with TRBJ1-1; maybe TRBD1 (6 bases). The CDR3 contains 15 residues. Germline V CDR1 and CDR2: WSHSY, SAAADI. V was clipped by 1 base and J by 0 bases, with 9 bases between them. Here the CDR3 DNA reads TGCGCCAGCAGTGAGTGGCAGGGGATGAACACTGAAGCTTTCTTT. Protein sequence: CASSEWQGMNTEAFF.

This clone is deemed medium-sized. The V call is TRBV10-2, the J call TRBJ2-2; TRBD1 matches 9 bases. The germline gives CDR1 WSHSY, CDR2 SAAADI. Trimming cost V 8 bases and J 6 bases; bases outside gene matches: 7. This CDR3 contains 14 residues. This CDR3 is CASSAGTGPGELFF. The CDR3 DNA sequence: TGCGCCAGCTCGGCCGGGACAGGGCCCGGGGAGCTGTTTTTT.

The chain couples TRBV6-6 to TRBJ2-1; tentatively, D is TRBD2 (6 bases). The germline V gene encodes CDR1 MNHNY and CDR2 SVGAGI (reference sequence). The V and J ends lost 2 bases and 16 bases respectively, with 18 bases between them. The CDR3 runs to 13 residues. CDR3 residues: CASSYERSTGGFF. The DNA for the CDR3 is TGTGCCAGCAGTTACGAGAGGTCGACCGGGGGATTCTTC.

This chain uses TRBV2 with TRBJ2-1, with 13 bases aligning to TRBD2. The J segment lost 7 bases and the V segment lost 6 bases, leaving 3 bases of the junction unmatched. The V gene's germline CDR1 is SNHLY and CDR2 FYNNEI. CDR3 length: 14 residues. CDR3: CASRPGLAGNEQFF. In nucleotides, the CDR3 is TGTGCCAGCAGGCCGGGACTAGCGGGGAATGAGCAGTTCTTC.

V is TRBV5-4 and J is TRBJ2-5; TRBD1 agrees at 8 bases. Germline CDR1 reads SGHNT; CDR2 reads YYREEE (reference sequence). CDR3 length: 16 amino acids. The junction had 13 bases not matched to a gene; V was cut back by 4 bases and J by 5 bases. CDR3 in DNA: TGTGCCAGCAGCGCGGGACAGGTAGGAGGACAGGAGACCCAGTACTTC. It codes for CASSAGQVGGQETQYF.

This chain uses TRBV5-1 with TRBJ2-3; 8 nucleotides agree with TRBD1. CDR1 is SGHRS, CDR2 YFSETQ, per germline. There are 14 residues in the CDR3. J lost 2 bases, V lost 4 bases, and 3 bases had no gene match. The CDR3 protein is CASSPGQATDTQYF. The CDR3 DNA is TGCGCCAGCAGCCCGGGACAGGCCACAGATACGCAGTATTTT.

The chain has TRBV11-1 and TRBJ2-3; D may be TRBD2 (7 bases). Looked up from germline, CDR1 is SGHAT and CDR2 is FQDESV (reference sequence). V was trimmed by 8 bases and J by 3 bases, leaving 12 bases between them. The CDR3 extends over 13 amino acids. CDR3 residues: CASLRGGTDTQYF. The CDR3 nucleotides are TGTGCCAGCCTCAGGGGAGGGACAGATACGCAGTATTTT.

This clone was detected only once. The chain is built from TRBV30 and TRBJ1-2, with D uncertain. Trimming removed 4 bases from V and 2 bases from J, with 5 bases in between. CDR1 and CDR2 (germline): GTSNPN, SVGIG (reference sequence). The CDR3 consists of 11 residues. The CDR3 spells CAWTHNYGYTF. CDR3 DNA: TGTGCCTGGACTCACAACTATGGCTACACCTTC.

V gene TRBV5-4 combines with J gene TRBJ2-5; D perhaps matches TRBD1 (5 bases). The CDR3 spans 14 residues. CDR1 and CDR2 from the germline V gene are SGHNT and YYREEE (reference sequence). V was clipped by 0 bases and J by 5 bases, with 11 bases between them. The CDR3, as DNA: TGTGCCAGCAGCTTGGGCAGTGGGGCGGAGACCCAGTACTTC. Translated, it gives CASSLGSGAETQYF. Using reference TRBV5-4 and TRBJ2-5 for the parts outside the CDR3, the full variable domain is ETGVTQSPTHLIKTRGQQVTLRCSSQSGHNTVSWYQQALGQGPQFIFQYYREEENGRGNFPPRFSGLQFPNYSSELNVNALELDDSALYLCASSLGSGAETQYFGPGTRLLVL.

This clone has only one observation. The rearrangement links TRBV6-5 to TRBJ1-2; D may be TRBD1 (6 bases). The germline V gene has CDR1 MNHEY and CDR2 SVGAGI. V lost 2 bases and J 7 bases, leaving 20 bases between the germline ends. The CDR3 contains 16 residues. This chain's CDR3 is CASSYGLLSGVGGYTF. The DNA of the CDR3 is TGTGCCAGCAGTTACGGGCTTCTGTCAGGGGTCGGTGGCTACACCTTC.

The CDR3 bases are TGTGCCATCCCGGGACAGGCGTTGGGAGAGCAGTACTTC. Its protein product is CAIPGQALGEQYF. The gene calls are TRBV10-3 and TRBJ2-7, with 8 bases aligning to TRBD1. This CDR3 comprises 13 residues. V lost 8 bases and J lost 7; bases outside the gene matches: 10. Looked up from germline, CDR1 is ENHRY and CDR2 is SYGVKD.

The V call is TRBV19, the J call TRBJ2-5; 13 positions agree with TRBD2. The CDR3 extends over 18 amino acids. The germline V gene encodes CDR1 LNHDA and CDR2 SQIVND (reference sequence). The junction had 9 bases not matched to a gene; V was cut back by 1 base and J by 4 bases. The CDR3 bases are TGTGCCAGTAGTATAGGAGGGACTAGCGGGATTGGTGGAGAGACCCAGTACTTC. Protein sequence: CASSIGGTSGIGGETQYF.

The CDR3, as DNA: TGTGCCAGTAGCCAACAAGGGGATTATGGCTACACCTTC. This encodes CASSQQGDYGYTF. V and J are TRBV19 and TRBJ1-2; D possibly corresponds to TRBD1 (5 bases). With 6 bases removed from V and 5 bases from J, the gap between germline ends came to 13 bases. Germline CDR1 is LNHDA and CDR2 is SQIVND (reference sequence). The CDR3 has 13 residues.

V usage is TRBV27 and J usage is TRBJ2-7; D is perhaps TRBD1 or TRBD2 (5 bases each). Germline CDR1 reads MNHEY; CDR2 reads SMNVEV (reference sequence). The ends were cut back, 5 bases at V and 2 bases at J, with 10 bases in the middle. CDR3 length: 13 amino acids. The CDR3 coding sequence is TGTGCCAGCAGTAGGGACGGTACCTACGAGCAGTACTTC. Translated: CASSRDGTYEQYF.

The chain employs TRBV19 and TRBJ1-2; D perhaps matches TRBD1 (6 bases). This CDR3 has 15 amino acids. From germline, CDR1 is LNHDA and CDR2 SQIVND (reference sequence). Trimming took 4 bases from V and 5 from J, leaving 17 bases between them. This chain's CDR3 is CASSTKAGAPYGYTF. DNA for the CDR3: TGTGCCAGTAGTACCAAAGCAGGGGCACCTTATGGCTACACCTTC.

The chain has TRBV2 and TRBJ1-2; D gene unclear. Germline values: CDR1 SNHLY, CDR2 FYNNEI. Trimming took off 9 bases at V and 6 bases at J, with 17 bases between the two ends. This CDR3 region has 13 residues. CDR3 sequence reads: CASARWGRDGYTF. The CDR3 DNA reads TGTGCCAGTGCCCGGTGGGGAAGAGATGGCTACACCTTC. Using reference TRBV2 and TRBJ1-2 for the parts outside the CDR3, the full variable domain is EPEVTQTPSHQVTQMGQEVILRCVPISNHLYFYWYRQILGQKVEFLVSFYNNEISEKSEIFDDQFSVERPDGSNFTLKIRSTKLEDSAMYFCASARWGRDGYTFGSGTRLTVV.

The V call is TRBV27, the J call TRBJ2-7; D not certain. The CDR3 sequence is 12 residues long. The ends were cut back, 4 bases at V and 7 bases at J, with 11 bases in the middle. Germline V CDR1 and CDR2: MNHEY, SMNVEV (reference sequence). The CDR3: CASSSPSGEQYF. CDR3 nucleotides: TGTGCCAGCAGTTCACCAAGTGGAGAGCAGTACTTC.

The rearrangement uses TRBV6-6 and TRBJ2-5; a weak D match, TRBD2 (6 bases). This CDR3 has 14 residues. Germline assignment: CDR1 MNHNY and CDR2 SVGAGI (reference sequence). V shed 6 bases and J shed 1 base, with 12 bases lying between them. CDR3 sequence: CASSPHSGQETQYF. The CDR3 bases are TGTGCCAGCAGCCCGCATAGCGGCCAAGAGACCCAGTACTTC.

V gene TRBV7-9 combines with J gene TRBJ1-6, with D tentatively TRBD1 (6 bases). The V gene's germline CDR1 is SEHNR and CDR2 FQNEAQ (reference sequence). The V end lost 1 base, the J end lost 7 bases, and 8 bases lay between the germline ends. This CDR3 is 14 amino acids long. CDR3 residues: CASSLGTENSPLHF. CDR3 DNA sequence: TGTGCCAGCAGCTTAGGGACAGAGAATTCACCCCTCCACTTT.

This chain links TRBV19 with TRBJ2-3; D is possibly TRBD1 or TRBD2 (5 bases each). The germline gives CDR1 LNHDA, CDR2 SQIVND (reference sequence). The CDR3 consists of 15 residues. Between the trimmed V and J ends, which lost 1 base and 6 bases, there was a span of 14 bases. CDR3 sequence: CASSIGGSGLDTQYF. The CDR3 DNA is TGTGCCAGTAGTATAGGCGGGTCGGGGCTGGATACGCAGTATTTT. Complete variable domain (other parts from reference TRBV19 and TRBJ2-3): DGGITQSPKYLFRKEGQNVTLSCEQNLNHDAMYWYRQDPGQGLRLIYYSQIVNDFQKGDIAEGYSVSREKKESFPLTVTSAQKNPTAFYLCASSIGGSGLDTQYFGPGTRLTVL.

This chain uses TRBV30 with TRBJ1-6; D call uncertain. V gave up 4 bases and J gave up 0 bases, with 7 bases separating them. The length of the CDR3 is 14 residues. The germline V gene encodes CDR1 GTSNPN and CDR2 SVGIG (reference sequence). CDR3 nucleotides: TGTGCCTGGATGGTAGACTCCTATAATTCACCCCTCCACTTT. It specifies CAWMVDSYNSPLHF.

V is TRBV24-1 and J is TRBJ2-1; 7 bases fit TRBD2. The J segment lost 3 bases and the V segment lost 5 bases, leaving 3 bases of the junction unmatched. CDR3 length: 14 amino acids. The germline CDR1 and CDR2 sequences are KGHDR and SFDVKD. The DNA of the CDR3 is TGTGCCACCAGTGCAGGACTAGACTACAATGAGCAGTTCTTC. Its protein product is CATSAGLDYNEQFF.

V is TRBV2 and J is TRBJ2-1; D ambiguous. Trimming took 6 bases from V and 9 from J, leaving 6 bases between them. CDR3 length: 10 residues. Per germline, CDR1 SNHLY and CDR2 FYNNEI. The CDR3 bases are TGTGCCAGCAGCCTGGTTGAGCAGTTCTTC. It is translated as CASSLVEQFF.

The chain couples TRBV6-5 to TRBJ2-5, with D uncertain. The CDR3 length is 11 residues. The germline V and J ends were trimmed by 5 bases and 9 bases, with 10 bases remaining between them. The germline V gene encodes CDR1 MNHEY and CDR2 SVGAGI. The CDR3 region has the DNA TGTGCCAGCAGTCCCCGGGTGGCCCAGTACTTC. As protein: CASSPRVAQYF.

J is TRBJ1-2 and V is TRBV7-8; D is possibly TRBD1 (6 bases). The CDR3 is 15 amino acids. Deletions cut 2 bases from V and 3 bases from J, with 13 bases between. Germline CDR1 SGHVS, CDR2 FQNEAQ. CDR3 nucleotides: TGTGCCAGCAGCTTAATGAAGTCAGGGGACTATGGCTACACCTTC. This translates into CASSLMKSGDYGYTF.

This clone was seen just once. The rearrangement joins TRBV5-6 to TRBJ2-7; D not certain. Germline V gives CDR1 SGHDT, CDR2 YYEEEE. This CDR3 is 13 amino acids long. V lost 1 base to trimming and J lost 5 bases, with 10 bases between them. The CDR3 is CASSLSSGNEQYF. In DNA form, the CDR3 reads TGTGCCAGCAGCTTGTCTTCTGGCAACGAGCAGTACTTC.

The V call is TRBV12-3 or TRBV12-4, the J call TRBJ2-1; 7 nucleotides match TRBD1. The CDR3 extends over 12 amino acids. V dropped 5 bases and J dropped 11; count of bases not matched to a gene: 6. CDR3 residues: CASSGSRGKQFF. The CDR3 DNA reads TGTGCCAGCAGTGGATCCAGGGGGAAGCAGTTCTTC.

At least ten counts were recorded for this clone. This chain links TRBV28 with TRBJ2-1, with no clear D. CDR1 is MDHEN and CDR2 is SYDVKM in the germline V gene. The CDR3 runs to 12 residues. Trimming stripped 5 bases from V and 7 bases from J, with 9 bases between. CDR3 loop: CASSPRPNEQFF. Here the CDR3 DNA reads TGTGCCAGCAGTCCCCGCCCGAATGAGCAGTTCTTC.

The chain joins TRBV5-1 to TRBJ1-5; D remains unclear. V was clipped by 0 bases and J by 7 bases, with 11 bases between them. The germline V gene has CDR1 SGHRS and CDR2 YFSETQ. The CDR3 sequence is 14 residues long. CDR3 DNA sequence: TGCGCCAGCAGCTTGGGGTCCCGAGGGCAGCCCCAGCATTTT. Amino acids: CASSLGSRGQPQHF.

This chain connects TRBV2 to TRBJ1-3; unclear D gene. The CDR3 contains 12 residues. Trimming took 6 bases from V and 4 from J, leaving 7 bases between them. The germline V gene encodes CDR1 SNHLY and CDR2 FYNNEI. The CDR3 spells CASRERGNTIYF. CDR3 DNA sequence: TGTGCCAGCAGGGAGAGAGGAAACACCATATATTTT.

This chain uses TRBV19 with TRBJ2-7, with a tentative D call TRBD1 (6 bases). Trimming pared 6 bases from V and 5 bases from J, leaving 8 bases between. The germline V gene has CDR1 LNHDA and CDR2 SQIVND (reference sequence). The length of the CDR3 is 11 residues. As DNA, the CDR3 is TGTGCCAGTAGACAGGGAAACGAGCAGTACTTC. As protein: CASRQGNEQYF.